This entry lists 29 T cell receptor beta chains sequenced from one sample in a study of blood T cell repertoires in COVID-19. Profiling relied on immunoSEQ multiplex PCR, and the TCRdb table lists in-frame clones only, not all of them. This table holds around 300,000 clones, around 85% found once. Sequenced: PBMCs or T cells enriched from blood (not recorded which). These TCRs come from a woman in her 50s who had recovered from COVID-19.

CDR3 sequence: CASRSTFEINEQFF. As DNA, the CDR3 is TGTGCCAGCAGGTCGACATTCGAGATTAATGAGCAGTTCTTC. The chain uses TRBV7-9 and TRBJ2-1; D unclear. V lost 6 bases, J lost 7 bases, and 16 bases lay in between. This CDR3 has 14 amino acids. Germline assignment: CDR1 SEHNR and CDR2 FQNEAQ (reference sequence).

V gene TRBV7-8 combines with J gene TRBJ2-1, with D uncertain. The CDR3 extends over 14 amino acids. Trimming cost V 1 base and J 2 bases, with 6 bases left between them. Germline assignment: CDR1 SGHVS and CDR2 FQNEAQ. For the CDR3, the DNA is TGTGCCAGCAGCTTAGTTCGGGCCTACAATGAGCAGTTCTTC. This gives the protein CASSLVRAYNEQFF.

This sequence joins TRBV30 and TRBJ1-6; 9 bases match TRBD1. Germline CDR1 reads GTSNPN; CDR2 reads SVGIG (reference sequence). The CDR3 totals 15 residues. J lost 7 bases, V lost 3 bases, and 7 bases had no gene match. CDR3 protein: CAWSADDRGNSPLHF. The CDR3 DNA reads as TGTGCCTGGAGCGCAGACGACAGGGGGAATTCACCCCTCCACTTT.

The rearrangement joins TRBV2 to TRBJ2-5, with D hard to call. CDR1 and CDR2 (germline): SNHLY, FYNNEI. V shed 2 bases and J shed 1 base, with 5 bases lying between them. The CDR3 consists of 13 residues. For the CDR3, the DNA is TGTGCCAGCAGTGAATTCGTCCAAGAGACCCAGTACTTC. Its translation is CASSEFVQETQYF.

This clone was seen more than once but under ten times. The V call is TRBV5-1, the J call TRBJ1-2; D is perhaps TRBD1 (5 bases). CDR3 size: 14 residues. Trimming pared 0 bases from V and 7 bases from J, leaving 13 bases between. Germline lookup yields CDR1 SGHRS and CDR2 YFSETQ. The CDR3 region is CASSLDLRGGGYTF. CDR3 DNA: TGCGCCAGCAGCTTGGATCTCCGGGGGGGTGGCTACACCTTC.

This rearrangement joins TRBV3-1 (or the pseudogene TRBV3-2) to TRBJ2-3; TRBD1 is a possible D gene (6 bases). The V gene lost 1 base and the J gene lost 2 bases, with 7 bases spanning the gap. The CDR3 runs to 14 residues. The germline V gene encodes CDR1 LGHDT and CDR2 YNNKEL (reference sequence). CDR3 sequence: CASSQGQATDTQYF. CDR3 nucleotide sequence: TGTGCCAGCAGCCAAGGACAGGCCACAGATACGCAGTATTTT.

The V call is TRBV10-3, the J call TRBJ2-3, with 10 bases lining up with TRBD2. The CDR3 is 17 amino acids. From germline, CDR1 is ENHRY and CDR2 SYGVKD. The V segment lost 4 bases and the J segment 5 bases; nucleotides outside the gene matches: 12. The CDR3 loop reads CAISVSQRGGQGDTQYF. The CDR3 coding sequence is TGTGCCATCAGTGTTAGTCAGCGGGGGGGCCAAGGAGATACGCAGTATTTT.

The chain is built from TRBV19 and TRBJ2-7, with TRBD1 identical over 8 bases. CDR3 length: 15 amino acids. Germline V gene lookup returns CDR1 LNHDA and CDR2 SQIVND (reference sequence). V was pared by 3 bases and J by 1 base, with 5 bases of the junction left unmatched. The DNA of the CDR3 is TGTGCCAGTAGTATGGGTACAGGGGGATCCTACGAGCAGTACTTC. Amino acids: CASSMGTGGSYEQYF.

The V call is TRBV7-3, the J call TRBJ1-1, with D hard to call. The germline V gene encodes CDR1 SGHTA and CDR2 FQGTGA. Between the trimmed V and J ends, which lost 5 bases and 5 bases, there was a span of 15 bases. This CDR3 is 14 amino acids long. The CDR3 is CASSPGHSSTEAFF. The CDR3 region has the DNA TGTGCCAGCAGCCCCGGTCACTCGTCAACTGAAGCTTTCTTT.

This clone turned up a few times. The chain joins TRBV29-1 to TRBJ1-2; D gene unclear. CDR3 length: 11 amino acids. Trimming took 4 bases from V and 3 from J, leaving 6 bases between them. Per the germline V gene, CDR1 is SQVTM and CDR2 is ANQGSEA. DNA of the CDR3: TGCAGCGTTGGGAGGGACTATGGCTACACCTTC. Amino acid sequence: CSVGRDYGYTF.

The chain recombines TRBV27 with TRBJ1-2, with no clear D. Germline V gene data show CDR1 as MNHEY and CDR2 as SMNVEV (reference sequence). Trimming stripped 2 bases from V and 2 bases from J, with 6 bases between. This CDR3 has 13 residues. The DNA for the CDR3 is TGTGCCAGCAGTTTAGGCGGGAACTATGGCTACACCTTC. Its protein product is CASSLGGNYGYTF.

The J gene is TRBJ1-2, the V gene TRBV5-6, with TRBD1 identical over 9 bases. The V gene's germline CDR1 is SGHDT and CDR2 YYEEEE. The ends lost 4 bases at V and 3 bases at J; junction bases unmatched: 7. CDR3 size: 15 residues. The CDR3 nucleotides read TGTGCCAGCAGCCCAGGGACAGGGCTAGACTATGGCTACACCTTC. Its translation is CASSPGTGLDYGYTF.

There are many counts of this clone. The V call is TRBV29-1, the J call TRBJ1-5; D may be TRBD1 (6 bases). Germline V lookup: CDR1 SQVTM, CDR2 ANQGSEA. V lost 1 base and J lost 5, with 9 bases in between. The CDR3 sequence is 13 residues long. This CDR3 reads CSVEVSGDQPQHF. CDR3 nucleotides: TGCAGCGTTGAAGTATCAGGGGATCAGCCCCAGCATTTT.

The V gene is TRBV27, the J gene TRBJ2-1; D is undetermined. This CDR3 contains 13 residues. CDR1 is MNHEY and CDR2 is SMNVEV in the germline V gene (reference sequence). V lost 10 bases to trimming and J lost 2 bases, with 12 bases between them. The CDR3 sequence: CATCEDTYNEQFF. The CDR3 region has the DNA TGTGCCACCTGTGAAGACACCTACAATGAGCAGTTCTTC.

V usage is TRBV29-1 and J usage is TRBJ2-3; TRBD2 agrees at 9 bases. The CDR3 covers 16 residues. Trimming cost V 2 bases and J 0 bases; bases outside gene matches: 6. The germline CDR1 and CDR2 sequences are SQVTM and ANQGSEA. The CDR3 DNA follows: TGCAGCGTTGAATCGGGGACTAGCTGGAGCACAGATACGCAGTATTTT. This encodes CSVESGTSWSTDTQYF.

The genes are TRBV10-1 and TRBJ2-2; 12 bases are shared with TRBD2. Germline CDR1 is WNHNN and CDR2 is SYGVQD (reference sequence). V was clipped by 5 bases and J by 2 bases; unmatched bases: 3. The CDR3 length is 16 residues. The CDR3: CASSRTSGTNTGELFF. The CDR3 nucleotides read TGCGCCAGCAGTCGGACTAGCGGGACAAACACCGGGGAGCTGTTTTTT.

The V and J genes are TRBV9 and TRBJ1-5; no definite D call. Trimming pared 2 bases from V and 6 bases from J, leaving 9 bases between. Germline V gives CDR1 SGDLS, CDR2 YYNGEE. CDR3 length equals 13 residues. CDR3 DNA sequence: TGTGCCAGCAGCGTCTCCCCTTCTCAGCCCCAGCATTTT. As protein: CASSVSPSQPQHF.

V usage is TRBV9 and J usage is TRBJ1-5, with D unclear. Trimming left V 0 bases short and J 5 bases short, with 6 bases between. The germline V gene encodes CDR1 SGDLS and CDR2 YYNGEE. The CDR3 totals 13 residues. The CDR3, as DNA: TGTGCCAGCAGCGTAGATTCTGATCAGCCCCAGCATTTT. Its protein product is CASSVDSDQPQHF.

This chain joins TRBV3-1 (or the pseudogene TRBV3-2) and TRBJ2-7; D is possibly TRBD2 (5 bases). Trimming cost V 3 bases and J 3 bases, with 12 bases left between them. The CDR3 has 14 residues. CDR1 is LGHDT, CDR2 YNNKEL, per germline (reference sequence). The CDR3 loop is CASSQGVRVYEQYF. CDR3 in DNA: TGTGCCAGCAGCCAGGGAGTGCGGGTCTACGAGCAGTACTTC.

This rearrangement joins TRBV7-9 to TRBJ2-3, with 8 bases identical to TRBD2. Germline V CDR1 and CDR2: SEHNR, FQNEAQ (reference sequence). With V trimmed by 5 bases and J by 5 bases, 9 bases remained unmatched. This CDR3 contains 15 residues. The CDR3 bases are TGTGCCAGCAGCGAATACGGGAGGGAAGGAGATACGCAGTATTTT. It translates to CASSEYGREGDTQYF.

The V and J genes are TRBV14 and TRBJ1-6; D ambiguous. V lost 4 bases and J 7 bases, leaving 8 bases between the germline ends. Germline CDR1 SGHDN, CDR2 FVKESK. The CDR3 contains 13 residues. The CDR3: CASSLGRNSPLHF. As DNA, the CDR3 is TGTGCCAGCAGCCTAGGCAGGAATTCACCCCTCCACTTT.

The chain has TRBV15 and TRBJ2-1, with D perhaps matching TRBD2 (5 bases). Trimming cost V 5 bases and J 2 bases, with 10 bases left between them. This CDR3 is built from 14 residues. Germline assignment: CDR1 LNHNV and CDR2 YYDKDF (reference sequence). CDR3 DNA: TGTGCCACCAGCCTTAGCGTCCCCTACAATGAGCAGTTCTTC. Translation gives CATSLSVPYNEQFF. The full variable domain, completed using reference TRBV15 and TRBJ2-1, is DAMVIQNPRYQVTQFGKPVTLSCSQTLNHNVMYWYQQKSSQAPKLLFHYYDKDFNNEADTPDNFQSRRPNTSFCFLDIRSPGLGDTAMYLCATSLSVPYNEQFFGPGTRLTVL.

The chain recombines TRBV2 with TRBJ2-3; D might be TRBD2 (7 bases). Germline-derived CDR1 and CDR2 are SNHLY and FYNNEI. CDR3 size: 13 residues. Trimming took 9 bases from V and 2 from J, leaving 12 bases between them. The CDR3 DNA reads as TGTGCCAGTTTGGGGGGGCTCACAGATACGCAGTATTTT. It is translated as CASLGGLTDTQYF.

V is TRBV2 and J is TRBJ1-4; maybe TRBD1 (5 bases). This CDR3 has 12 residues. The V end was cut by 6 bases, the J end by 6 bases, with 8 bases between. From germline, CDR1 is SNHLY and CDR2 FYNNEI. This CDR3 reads CASRTRDEKLFF. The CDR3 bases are TGTGCCAGCAGGACCAGGGATGAAAAACTGTTTTTT.

The CDR3 sequence is CASSLGPNRYEQYF. Here the CDR3 DNA reads TGTGCCAGCAGCTTAGGCCCCAACAGATACGAGCAGTACTTC. This rearrangement joins TRBV11-3 to TRBJ2-7; no definite D call. Trimming pared 1 base from V and 4 bases from J, leaving 11 bases between. CDR1 SGHNT and CDR2 YENEEA come from the germline V gene. The CDR3 covers 14 residues.

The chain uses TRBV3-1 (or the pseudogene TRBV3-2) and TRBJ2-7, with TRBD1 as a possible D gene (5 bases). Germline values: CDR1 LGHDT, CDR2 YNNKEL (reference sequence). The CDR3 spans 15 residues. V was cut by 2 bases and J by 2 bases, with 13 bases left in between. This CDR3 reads CASSQPPDRTYEQYF. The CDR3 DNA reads TGTGCCAGCAGCCAACCCCCTGACAGAACCTACGAGCAGTACTTC.

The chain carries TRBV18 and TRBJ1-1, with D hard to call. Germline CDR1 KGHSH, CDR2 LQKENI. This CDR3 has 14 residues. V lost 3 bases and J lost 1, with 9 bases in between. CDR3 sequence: CASSPAAKNTEAFF. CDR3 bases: TGTGCCAGCTCACCGGCGGCGAAGAACACTGAAGCTTTCTTT.

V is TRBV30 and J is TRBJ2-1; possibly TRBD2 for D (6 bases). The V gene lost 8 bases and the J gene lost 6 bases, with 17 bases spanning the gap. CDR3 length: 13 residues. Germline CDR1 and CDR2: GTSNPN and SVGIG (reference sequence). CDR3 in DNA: TGTGCCGGCCAGAGGGAGGCCTTCAATGAGCAGTTCTTC. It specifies CAGQREAFNEQFF.

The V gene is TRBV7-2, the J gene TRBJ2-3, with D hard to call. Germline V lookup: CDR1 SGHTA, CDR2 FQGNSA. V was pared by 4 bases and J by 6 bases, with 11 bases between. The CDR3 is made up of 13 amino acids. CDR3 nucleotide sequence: TGTGCCAGCAGCTCGTCCCCAGGTGATACGCAGTATTTT. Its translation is CASSSSPGDTQYF. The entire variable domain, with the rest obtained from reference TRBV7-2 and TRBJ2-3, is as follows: GAGVSQSPSNKVTEKGKDVELRCDPISGHTALYWYRQSLGQGLEFLIYFQGNSAPDKSGLPSDRFSAERTGGSVSTLTIQRTQQEDSAVYLCASSSSPGDTQYFGPGTRLTVL.